This TCR beta chain was documented in a study of cytomegalovirus exposure and HLA in healthy donors. Broader study findings: Generally TCR sequences proved uncommon, though certain public TCRs appeared in numerous donors.

V shed 2 bases and J shed 3 bases, with 16 bases lying between them. The germline gives CDR1 SGHRS, CDR2 YFSETQ. This CDR3 comprises 16 residues. Both 60 Vbeta primers and 13 Jbeta primers went into the PCR. Measured with immunoSEQ multiplex PCR; TCRdb has only the in-frame clones, and not every one. The sample has 99,000 or so clones, 76% seen once. Notes on this clone: Its matching antigen is unknown.

The rearrangement uses TRBV5-1 and TRBJ2-3; possibly TRBD1 for D (5 bases). This clonotype originated in a woman under 30 in good health and CMV-seropositive. Material for sequencing was PBMCs. The CDR3 DNA reads as TGCGCCAGCAGCTTTGCTGCAGGGTATATGACAGATACGCAGTATTTT. Amino acids: CASSFAAGYMTDTQYF.